This T cell receptor (beta chain) comes out of a study of blood T cells in healthy people across ages. General study findings and limits: Among T cells, TCR beta diversity per million cells dropped roughly linearly as age rose.

PCR was performed a second time for roughly 6 to 12 cycles using a sample-barcoded 5' primer and a J-beta primer mix. Every cDNA molecule carried a tag from a template-switch adaptor bearing 12 random nucleotides. Each sample provided no less than 2.5 million CDR3-containing paired-end reads. TCRdb fed the 5' RACE reads into MiXCR, producing one record per CDR3 protein. The sample has some 1.5 million distinct CDR3 sequences; roughly 30% are singletons. This clonotype was detected only a few times. Its antigen is not known. The CDR3 has 11 residues. Germline loops: CDR1 SGHTA, CDR2 FQGNSA. Trimming removed 6 bases at V and 8 bases at J, with 10 bases between.

The sample comprised blood. The chain joins TRBV7-2 to TRBJ1-2; unclear D gene. The receptor was isolated from a woman in her 30s in good health. The CDR3 DNA reads as TGTGCCAGCAGTGTCCCCGGGGGCTACACCTTC. Encoded protein: CASSVPGGYTF.